The 7 T cell receptor beta chains presented below share a single source sample, sequenced in a study of low-dose radiotherapy and immunotherapy resistance in tumors. Time point meaning: before trial treatment. Covering alpha and beta chains, TRAV- and TRBV-specific primers were used for the first-strand cDNA. TCR amplification involved 20 to 25 PCR cycles with a constant-region primer and V-primer adapter. Each CDR3 protein is one row after TCRdb ran MiXCR on the reads. Of some 60,000 distinct CDR3 sequences in the sample, around 27% were seen once. The source was PBMCs, collected before treatment. Receptors were obtained from a male donor with rectosigmoid adenocarcinoma.

This clonotype was seen a handful of times. The chain recombines TRBV5-5 with TRBJ2-2; 10 bases map to TRBD2. V shed 4 bases, J shed 1 base, and the junction held 4 bases outside the gene matches. This CDR3 spans 16 amino acids. Germline CDR1 is SGHKS and CDR2 is YYEKEE (reference sequence). The CDR3, as DNA: TGTGCCAGCAGCCCCTTAGCGGGAGGGAACACCGGGGAGCTGTTTTTT. The encoded protein is CASSPLAGGNTGELFF.

V and J are TRBV11-2 and TRBJ2-1, with no clear D. This CDR3 has 13 residues. The V end was cut by 3 bases, the J end by 10 bases, with 13 bases between. Germline assignment: CDR1 SGHAT and CDR2 FQNNGV. The CDR3 DNA reads as TGTGCCAGCAGCTTGGCGCCGTCCTACGAGCAGTTCTTC. Protein sequence: CASSLAPSYEQFF.

This clonotype has at least ten counts. CDR3 residues: CASSYSAEPYNEQFF. CDR3 DNA: TGTGCCAGCAGTTACTCAGCGGAACCTTACAATGAGCAGTTCTTC. The chain uses TRBV6-2 or TRBV6-3 and TRBJ2-1; TRBD2 might be the D (5 bases). The CDR3 totals 15 residues. Looked up from germline, CDR1 is MNHEY and CDR2 is SVGEGT. V dropped 0 bases and J dropped 4 bases, with 10 bases sitting between them.

This clonotype was seen at least ten times. This rearrangement joins TRBV29-1 to TRBJ2-6; the D is unclear. V was cut by 6 bases and J by 1 base, with 7 bases left in between. The CDR3 runs to 13 residues. Per germline, CDR1 SQVTM and CDR2 ANQGSEA. The CDR3 DNA reads as TGCAGCGTCTTCATTTCTGGGGCCAACGTCCTGACTTTC. Protein sequence: CSVFISGANVLTF.

V gene TRBV18 combines with J gene TRBJ2-7, with TRBD1 matching 10 bases. CDR1 and CDR2 from the germline V gene are KGHSH and LQKENI. This CDR3 is built from 13 residues. V was pared by 3 bases and J by 6 bases, with 2 bases of the junction left unmatched. As DNA, the CDR3 is TGTGCCAGCTCACCGACAGGGGGCGGCGAGCAGTACTTC. Its protein product is CASSPTGGGEQYF. Filled out from reference TRBV18 and TRBJ2-7, the complete variable domain reads NAGVMQNPRHLVRRRGQEARLRCSPMKGHSHVYWYRQLPEEGLKFMVYLQKENIIDESGMPKERFSAEFPKEGPSILRIQQVVRGDSAAYFCASSPTGGGEQYFGPGTRLTVT.

This clonotype is termed medium-sized. This rearrangement joins TRBV28 to TRBJ2-5, with TRBD2 matching over 13 bases. The CDR3 runs to 17 residues. CDR1 is MDHEN, CDR2 SYDVKM, per germline. Losses at the gene ends were 4 bases for V and 0 bases for J; bases not matched to a gene: 5. CDR3 coding DNA: TGTGCCAGCAGTTCCGGGACTAGCGGGATGTACCAAGAGACCCAGTACTTC. It encodes CASSSGTSGMYQETQYF.

There are many counts of this clonotype. This chain uses TRBV6-2 or TRBV6-3 with TRBJ1-6; D uncertain. The CDR3 spans 17 residues. Germline CDR1 is MNHEY and CDR2 is SVGEGT. The ends were cut back, 2 bases at V and 4 bases at J, with 15 bases in the middle. The CDR3, as DNA: TGTGCCAGCAGTTACCGCCAGCGATTTCTATATAATTCACCCCTCCACTTT. Translating it yields CASSYRQRFLYNSPLHF.